A selection of T cell receptor beta chains follows, all from one sample in a study of blood T cell repertoires in COVID-19. This table comes from immunoSEQ multiplex PCR, and its TCRdb copy is limited to in-frame clones, with some not included. This table has about 250,000 clones, around 81% appearing once. The sequencing sample was made of PBMCs or T cells enriched from blood (not recorded which). Receptors were obtained from a man aged 50 or older who had recovered from COVID-19. The CDR3 runs from the conserved cysteine through the conserved F or W. A D gene is named only where the DNA matches it firmly.

j_gene	v_gene	d_gene	CDR3aa
TRBJ2-7	TRBV30	TRBD1	CASRPGQGFDEQYF
TRBJ1-4	TRBV5-1	.	CASSLGVRETNEKLFF
TRBJ2-5	TRBV7-7	TRBD2	CASSTGLADPQETQYF
TRBJ1-2	TRBV29-1	.	CSVATGRNYGYTF
TRBJ1-1	TRBV6-5	.	CASLGRVGTEAFF
TRBJ1-2	TRBV28	.	CASSPGTFYGYTF
TRBJ2-1	TRBV7-9	TRBD1	CASSHTGTGYEQFF
TRBJ2-5	TRBV3-1/TRBV3-2	TRBD2	CASSRTSGGQTQYF
TRBJ2-7	TRBV28	.	CASSMPTRQYF
TRBJ2-7	TRBV10-3	.	CAISESGAQEQYF
TRBJ2-1	TRBV27	TRBD2	CASSSQRAGTSGSNEQFF
TRBJ1-2	TRBV28	.	CASSLGPYGYTF
TRBJ2-1	TRBV7-3	.	CASSPTGILDNEQFF
TRBJ2-3	TRBV5-6	TRBD2	CASSTAGPERGTQYF
TRBJ2-7	TRBV7-9	TRBD1	CASRGQGYEQYF
TRBJ1-1	TRBV4-2	.	CASSPVEGNTEAFF